This T cell receptor beta chain was recovered during a study of blood T cell repertoires in COVID-19. Overall study: The United States, Italy and Spain were the sources of the acute and convalescent COVID-19 samples. PBMCs, B-cell-depleted T cells, or T cells were the source of the cDNA or gDNA that made up the material.

CDR3 length equals 14 residues. CDR1 and CDR2 (germline): MNHEY, SVGAGI. V lost 5 bases and J 5 bases, leaving 13 bases between the germline ends. Enrolled during active infection, Seattle patients were then followed longitudinally. Authors' data handling: It was from reference gene primer amplification that nucleated cell counts were estimated. The assay was immunoSEQ multiplex PCR, and TCRdb's table has in-frame clones only and misses some. V and J calls plus clone size are reproduced from that table; the DNA served to infer D and trimming. The profile shows about 300,000 clones, roughly 89% of them singletons.

The clonotype was recovered from a woman aged 30 to 39 with COVID-19, enrolled during active disease. The sequencing input was peripheral blood. The chain links TRBV6-5 to TRBJ2-1, with D possibly being TRBD1 (6 bases). This CDR3 is CASSRGQPHNEQFF. The CDR3 nucleotides read TGTGCCAGCAGTCGGGGACAACCTCACAATGAGCAGTTCTTC.